These 19 T cell receptor beta chains originate from one sample sequenced in a study of blood T cell repertoires in COVID-19. Clones were read by immunoSEQ multiplex PCR, and TCRdb kept only the in-frame ones, dropping some. The repertoire holds over 90,000 clones, with approximately 90% as singletons. Specimen: peripheral blood. These receptors came from a man between 50 and 59 years old with acute or convalescent COVID-19.

This clone was seen once. The V and J genes are TRBV11-2 and TRBJ2-7, with a possible D match to TRBD1 (5 bases). Trimming pared 1 base from V and 0 bases from J, leaving 10 bases between. The CDR3 is 15 amino acids. The germline CDR1 and CDR2 sequences are SGHAT and FQNNGV. CDR3 loop: CASSLVTESSYEQYF. The CDR3 bases are TGTGCCAGCAGCTTAGTGACAGAGAGCTCCTACGAGCAGTACTTC.

The rearrangement joins TRBV5-1 to TRBJ2-3; 9 positions agree with TRBD1. Germline V gene sequence: CDR1 SGHRS, CDR2 YFSETQ. The CDR3 totals 14 residues. Trimming removed 4 bases from V and 3 bases from J; junction bases left unmatched: 3. The DNA of the CDR3 is TGCGCCAGCAGCAGGGACAGGGCGACAGATACGCAGTATTTT. It is translated as CASSRDRATDTQYF. The whole variable domain, filled in from reference TRBV5-1 and TRBJ2-3, reads KAGVTQTPRYLIKTRGQQVTLSCSPISGHRSVSWYQQTPGQGLQFLFEYFSETQRNKGNFPGRFSGRQFSNSRSEMNVSTLELGDSALYLCASSRDRATDTQYFGPGTRLTVL.

This clone came up a few times. This chain links TRBV7-2 with TRBJ1-1; no reliable D call. Trimming shortened V by 5 bases and J by 11 bases, and 24 bases separated the two germline ends. CDR1 and CDR2 from the germline V gene are SGHTA and FQGNSA. CDR3 size: 15 residues. The DNA of the CDR3 is TGTGCCAGCAGCCCGCAGAGTGGAGGCAGTAGACGGGCTTTCTTT. Its protein is CASSPQSGGSRRAFF. Full variable domain (missing parts from reference TRBV7-2 and TRBJ1-1): GAGVSQSPSNKVTEKGKDVELRCDPISGHTALYWYRQSLGQGLEFLIYFQGNSAPDKSGLPSDRFSAERTGGSVSTLTIQRTQQEDSAVYLCASSPQSGGSRRAFFGQGTRLTVV.

V and J are TRBV24-1 and TRBJ1-5; 9 nucleotides align to TRBD1. V lost 4 bases to trimming and J lost 5 bases; unmatched junction nucleotides: 5. The CDR3 runs to 15 residues. Germline CDR1 KGHDR, CDR2 SFDVKD. The CDR3, as DNA: TGTGCCACCAGTGAAGGGACAGGGATATATCAGCCCCAGCATTTT. Protein product: CATSEGTGIYQPQHF.

The chain employs TRBV7-8 and TRBJ2-7, with 13 bases matching TRBD2. Unmatched junction bases numbered 7, after V lost 2 bases and J lost 6 bases. The CDR3 loop spans 16 amino acids. Looked up from germline, CDR1 is SGHVS and CDR2 is FQNEAQ. The CDR3 here is CASSLPPGLAGTEQYF. CDR3 DNA sequence: TGTGCCAGCAGCTTACCCCCGGGACTAGCGGGAACCGAGCAGTACTTC.

About this clone itself: One end of the junction fails to match germline, which may point to a read error. V gene TRBV7-8 combines with J gene TRBJ1-2; TRBD1 matches at 7 bases. The CDR3 totals 13 residues. Germline-derived CDR1 and CDR2 are SGHVS and FQNEAQ. CDR3 loop: CASSRETGPGDTF. CDR3 nucleotide sequence: TGTGCCAGCAGCCGCGAGACAGGGCCTGGCGACACCTTC.

This clone came up a few times. V usage is TRBV30 and J usage is TRBJ2-1; TRBD1 aligns across 10 bases. V lost 3 bases to trimming and J lost 2 bases; unmatched junction nucleotides: 1. This CDR3 is built from 14 residues. Germline loops: CDR1 GTSNPN, CDR2 SVGIG (reference sequence). In DNA, the CDR3 is TGTGCCTGGAGGGGACAGGGGACCTACAATGAGCAGTTCTTC. Its translation is CAWRGQGTYNEQFF.

The chain is built from TRBV3-1 (or the pseudogene TRBV3-2) and TRBJ1-2, with 9 bases fitting TRBD1. The junction had 6 bases not matched to a gene; V was cut back by 4 bases and J by 6 bases. This CDR3 is 14 amino acids long. Germline CDR1 and CDR2: LGHDT and YNNKEL (reference sequence). The CDR3 loop is CASSPGQGFHGYTF. The CDR3 bases are TGTGCCAGCAGCCCGGGACAGGGTTTTCATGGCTACACCTTC.

The genes are TRBV7-2 and TRBJ2-2, with a tentative D call TRBD2 (6 bases). Germline lookup yields CDR1 SGHTA and CDR2 FQGNSA. V was pared by 3 bases and J by 3 bases, with 14 bases between. The CDR3 has 16 amino acids. CDR3 region: CASSLAGRRDTGELFF. The CDR3 DNA reads as TGTGCCAGCAGCTTGGCGGGGAGGAGGGACACCGGGGAGCTGTTTTTT. The whole variable domain, filled in from reference TRBV7-2 and TRBJ2-2, reads GAGVSQSPSNKVTEKGKDVELRCDPISGHTALYWYRQSLGQGLEFLIYFQGNSAPDKSGLPSDRFSAERTGGSVSTLTIQRTQQEDSAVYLCASSLAGRRDTGELFFGEGSRLTVL.

This chain uses TRBV5-1 with TRBJ1-1, with D unresolved. The length of the CDR3 is 14 residues. Germline-derived CDR1 and CDR2 are SGHRS and YFSETQ. Trimming left V 2 bases short and J 4 bases short, with 12 bases between. CDR3 region: CASSLETAFTEAFF. CDR3 DNA: TGCGCCAGCAGCTTAGAGACTGCCTTCACTGAAGCTTTCTTT. The full variable domain, completed using reference TRBV5-1 and TRBJ1-1, is KAGVTQTPRYLIKTRGQQVTLSCSPISGHRSVSWYQQTPGQGLQFLFEYFSETQRNKGNFPGRFSGRQFSNSRSEMNVSTLELGDSALYLCASSLETAFTEAFFGQGTRLTVV.

The V gene is TRBV11-2, the J gene TRBJ1-1; 9 bases map to TRBD1. Losses at the gene ends were 4 bases for V and 5 bases for J; bases not matched to a gene: 5. The length of the CDR3 is 14 residues. CDR1 is SGHAT and CDR2 is FQNNGV in the germline V gene. The CDR3, as DNA: TGTGCCAGCAGCTCCGGAGACAGGGGGACTGAAGCTTTCTTT. Protein: CASSSGDRGTEAFF.

The gene calls are TRBV5-4 and TRBJ2-7; 7 positions agree with TRBD2. V lost 1 base and J lost 7; bases outside the gene matches: 5. The V gene's germline CDR1 is SGHNT and CDR2 YYREEE (reference sequence). The CDR3 spans 13 residues. CDR3 amino acids: CASSLSGGWEQYF. CDR3 nucleotides: TGTGCCAGCAGCTTGTCGGGAGGATGGGAGCAGTACTTC.

The genes are TRBV25-1 and TRBJ1-2; D remains unclear. CDR1 and CDR2 from the germline V gene are MGHDK and SYGVNS. Deletions cut 3 bases from V and 4 bases from J, with 12 bases between. The CDR3 spans 14 residues. CDR3 DNA sequence: TGTGCCAGCAGTGAGAGTGTACGAGCCTATGGCTACACCTTC. This sequence encodes CASSESVRAYGYTF.

The rearrangement uses TRBV4-1 and TRBJ2-7, with TRBD1 identical over 7 bases. CDR1 MGHRA and CDR2 YSYEKL come from the germline V gene. With 5 bases clipped from V and 0 bases from J, the junction kept 7 bases outside the gene matches. CDR3 length equals 15 residues. The CDR3 DNA reads as TGCGCCAGCAGCTCCACCGGGACAGCCTCCTACGAGCAGTACTTC. Residues: CASSSTGTASYEQYF.

The chain combines TRBV27 with TRBJ2-7; the D is unclear. Trimming removed 5 bases from V and 4 bases from J, with 12 bases in between. Germline values: CDR1 MNHEY, CDR2 SMNVEV (reference sequence). The CDR3 contains 13 residues. The CDR3 nucleotides read TGTGCCAGCAGTCCCCGTCCGGGTTACGAGCAGTACTTC. This gives the protein CASSPRPGYEQYF.

The CDR3 loop reads CASSFLGTEWGNTIYF. The CDR3 DNA reads TGTGCCAGCAGCTTTCTCGGGACAGAGTGGGGAAACACCATATATTTT. The chain carries TRBV7-9 and TRBJ1-3; 7 bases line up with TRBD1. Germline CDR1 SEHNR, CDR2 FQNEAQ (reference sequence). The V and J ends lost 3 bases and 4 bases, in that order; junction bases with no gene match: 9. The CDR3 is 16 residues long.

The V gene is TRBV5-1, the J gene TRBJ1-3; TRBD1 might be the D (5 bases). CDR3 length equals 15 residues. Trimming shortened V by 3 bases and J by 4 bases, and 14 bases separated the two germline ends. Germline V gene data show CDR1 as SGHRS and CDR2 as YFSETQ. This chain's CDR3 is CASSSYVGGGNTIYF. In DNA, the CDR3 is TGCGCCAGCAGCTCATACGTCGGGGGAGGAAACACCATATATTTT.

The V call is TRBV9, the J call TRBJ2-5; 12 positions match TRBD2. The CDR3 sequence is 16 residues long. Germline CDR1 SGDLS, CDR2 YYNGEE. V shed 2 bases, J shed 7 bases, and the junction held 9 bases outside the gene matches. The CDR3 loop is CASSVLAGGPSGTQYF. CDR3 sequence (DNA): TGTGCCAGCAGCGTTCTAGCGGGAGGGCCCTCAGGGACCCAGTACTTC.

J is TRBJ2-1 and V is TRBV5-1; 14 bases map to TRBD2. The CDR3 length is 16 residues. The V gene end was trimmed by 1 base and the J gene end by 7 bases; junction bases not matched to a gene: 4. The V gene's germline CDR1 is SGHRS and CDR2 YFSETQ. This CDR3 reads CASSLPRLAGGNEQFF. The CDR3 DNA reads as TGCGCCAGCAGCTTGCCCAGACTAGCGGGAGGGAATGAGCAGTTCTTC.